This section outlines one T cell receptor (beta chain) sequence together with its context. No antigen is known for it. With 0 bases removed from V and 8 bases from J, the gap between germline ends came to 16 bases. Germline V gene data show CDR1 as LNHDA and CDR2 as SQIVND (reference sequence). The CDR3 extends over 15 amino acids. This sample stems from a study of vaccination effects on CD4 cells after COVID-19. Clones were sequenced by immunoSEQ multiplex PCR, and TCRdb holds only the in-frame ones, with some missing. The repertoire includes 70,000 to 95,000 clones, more than 60% of them detected once, and approximately 1% sits in the top ten. Study results and caveats: Early timepoints after infection were absent, and convalescent patients were few in the study.

Prior to sequencing, the ViraFEST assay stimulated PBMC with viral peptide pools, which expanded the antigen-specific CD4+ T cells. At the end of around 11 days of culture, CD4+ T cells were isolated. All participants had two doses of either the BNT162b2 or mRNA-1273 vaccine. The vaccine recipients had no prior SARS-CoV-2 infection, with negative nucleocapsid antibodies. Wells of roughly 1.9 million PBMC each were grown with 7.5 to 10 IU/ml IL-2 and about 9.7 ug/ml peptides. This specimen consisted of CD4+ T cells from PBMCs cultured with HCoV-OC43 spike peptides, obtained after COVID-19 vaccination. Stated subset: HCoV-OC43 spike overlapping peptide pool stimulation. The receptor was isolated from a human donor who received a COVID-19 vaccine. This chain connects TRBV19 to TRBJ1-2; possibly TRBD1 for D (6 bases). This CDR3 reads CASSIDRWGASGYTF. For the CDR3, the DNA is TGTGCCAGTAGTATAGATCGGTGGGGGGCGAGCGGCTACACCTTC.